This is a list of T cell receptor beta chains from one sample in a study of T cells after yellow fever vaccination. Each CDR3 protein is one row after TCRdb ran MiXCR on the 5' RACE reads. The table has fewer than 500,000 distinct CDR3 sequences, roughly a sixth seen once. The starting material was PBMCs, obtained before the yellow fever booster vaccination. Source of these receptors: a man younger than 35 who received the YFV17D yellow fever vaccine. CDR3s include the opening cysteine and the closing phenylalanine or tryptophan. A D gene is named only where the DNA matches it firmly. Size is omitted from some rows. Given values are once, few, many or a class for expanded clones.

cdr3_aa	cdr3_nt	v_call	d_call	j_call	clone_size	cdr3_length
CASRRSGTLGDEQFF	TGTGCCAGCAGGCGTAGCGGGACCCTCGGCGATGAGCAGTTCTTC	TRBV12-3/TRBV12-4	TRBD2	TRBJ2-1	few	15
CASSQRPYGETQYF	TGTGCCAGCAGCCAACGCCCCTACGGGGAGACCCAGTACTTC	TRBV7-9	-	TRBJ2-5	-	14
CASSSNTGTTETQYF	TGTGCCAGCAGCTCAAACACCGGGACTACAGAGACCCAGTACTTC	TRBV7-3	TRBD2	TRBJ2-5	many	15
CASSLGVSTEQVF	TGTGCCAGCAGCTTAGGAGTTAGCACTGAGCAGGTCTTC	TRBV7-2	-	TRBJ2-1	-	13
CASSLTGPEETQYF	TGCGCCAGCAGCTTGACAGGGCCCGAAGAGACCCAGTACTTC	TRBV5-1	-	TRBJ2-5	-	14
CASRTGIGSYEQYF	TGCGCCAGCCGGACAGGAATCGGCTCCTACGAGCAGTACTTC	TRBV4-3	TRBD1	TRBJ2-7	few	14
CASSQGFQGGQETQYF	TGTGCCAGCAGCCAAGGTTTCCAGGGTGGTCAAGAGACCCAGTACTTC	TRBV3-1	-	TRBJ2-5	many	16
CASTPVGGSSYNEQFF	TGCGCCAGCACGCCCGTTGGGGGGAGCTCCTACAATGAGCAGTTCTTC	TRBV4-1	-	TRBJ2-1	-	16
CASSLLRSGGRLLVNEKLFF	TGCGCCAGCAGCCTCTTAAGATCCGGGGGGCGACTTTTGGTGAATGAAAAACTGTTTTTT	TRBV4-3	-	TRBJ1-4	-	20
CASSEDPGAGGMNEQFF	TGTGCCAGCAGTGAAGATCCAGGGGCCGGAGGAATGAATGAGCAGTTCTTC	TRBV6-1	-	TRBJ2-1	-	17
CASSEGRHTEAFF	TGTGCCAGCAGTGAGGGACGGCACACTGAAGCTTTCTTT	TRBV25-1	-	TRBJ1-1	-	13
CASSQEGQAYEQYF	TGCGCCAGCAGCCAAGAGGGACAGGCCTACGAGCAGTACTTC	TRBV4-1	TRBD1	TRBJ2-7	few	14
CASADGDETQYF	TGTGCCAGCGCCGACGGGGACGAGACCCAGTACTTC	TRBV6-2/TRBV6-3	-	TRBJ2-5	-	12
CASSVSDYTGELFF	TGTGCCAGCAGCGTTTCCGATTACACCGGGGAGCTGTTTTTT	TRBV6-5	-	TRBJ2-2	-	14
CASSPRDRRETQYF	TGTGCCAGTAGTCCCCGGGACCGCAGGGAGACCCAGTACTTC	TRBV19	-	TRBJ2-5	-	14
CASSRAPGANVLTF	TGCGCCAGCAGCCGAGCCCCTGGGGCCAACGTCCTGACTTTC	TRBV4-1	-	TRBJ2-6	-	14
CSASTSGGHTSTDTQYF	TGCAGTGCTTCAACTAGCGGGGGCCATACTAGCACAGATACGCAGTATTTT	TRBV20-1	TRBD2	TRBJ2-3	-	17
CASSPSGGVTDTQYF	TGTGCCAGCAGTCCTAGCGGGGGGGTCACAGATACGCAGTATTTT	TRBV7-2	TRBD2	TRBJ2-3	few	15
CASSSQLQGVLGTEAFF	TGTGCCAGCAGCTCCCAATTACAGGGGGTGTTGGGCACTGAAGCTTTCTTT	TRBV7-9	TRBD1	TRBJ1-1	few	17
CASMTTGASRGYTF	TGTGCCAGCATGACCACAGGGGCTTCCAGGGGCTACACCTTC	TRBV7-9	TRBD1	TRBJ1-2	-	14
CASSRTAQETQYF	TGCGCCAGCAGCAGGACGGCTCAAGAGACCCAGTACTTC	TRBV5-1	-	TRBJ2-5	many	13
CASSQDRVVNEQFF	TGTGCCAGCAGCCAAGACAGGGTGGTAAATGAGCAGTTCTTC	TRBV3-1	-	TRBJ2-1	-	14
CASSLPDRNYGYTF	TGTGCCAGCAGTTTGCCGGACAGAAACTATGGCTACACCTTC	TRBV28	-	TRBJ1-2	-	14
CASSPDRLGELFF	TGTGCCAGCAGCCCAGACCGGCTGGGGGAGCTGTTTTTT	TRBV11-3	-	TRBJ2-2	-	13
CASSPGAGYEQYF	TGTGCCAGCTCGCCCGGAGCTGGGTACGAGCAGTACTTC	TRBV18	-	TRBJ2-7	many	13
CASELVPNGGNEQFF	TGTGCCAGTGAGCTTGTACCGAACGGGGGCAATGAGCAGTTCTTC	TRBV5-5	-	TRBJ2-1	-	15
CASSVDRALYNEQFF	TGTGCCAGCAGTGTGGACAGGGCGCTTTACAATGAGCAGTTCTTC	TRBV2	TRBD1	TRBJ2-1	many	15
CASSEVVSYNSPLHF	TGTGCCAGCAGTGAAGTTGTCTCCTATAATTCACCCCTCCACTTT	TRBV6-1	-	TRBJ1-6	-	15
CASSTYAATYEQYF	TGCGCCAGCAGCACTTACGCGGCTACCTACGAGCAGTACTTC	TRBV5-1	-	TRBJ2-7	few	14
CASSPEGRGDTQYF	TGTGCCAGCAGCCCCGAGGGTCGCGGGGATACGCAGTATTTT	TRBV7-8	-	TRBJ2-3	few	14
CSARGGAPSIGYTF	TGCAGTGCTAGAGGGGGGGCCCCGAGCATTGGCTACACCTTC	TRBV20-1	-	TRBJ1-2	few	14
CASSPHLGEETQYF	TGCGCCAGCAGCCCCCACTTAGGGGAAGAGACCCAGTACTTC	TRBV4-3	-	TRBJ2-5	-	14
CASSLETGGGGYTF	TGCGCCAGCAGCTTAGAGACAGGGGGCGGCGGCTACACCTTC	TRBV5-1	TRBD1	TRBJ1-2	few	14
CASSPVARGGGDQETQYF	TGTGCCAGCAGCCCCGTCGCCCGGGGCGGGGGGGACCAAGAGACCCAGTACTTC	TRBV4-2	TRBD2	TRBJ2-5	few	18
CASSPDRGSGELFF	TGCGCCAGCAGCCCAGACAGGGGTTCCGGGGAGCTGTTTTTT	TRBV4-3	TRBD1	TRBJ2-2	many	14
CASGGEGTDTQYF	TGCGCCAGCGGCGGGGAGGGCACAGATACGCAGTATTTT	TRBV5-1	-	TRBJ2-3	-	13
CSAREGGRNYGYTF	TGCAGTGCCCGGGAGGGGGGTCGAAACTATGGCTACACCTTC	TRBV20-1	-	TRBJ1-2	many	14
CASSRILGKRSYNSPLHF	TGTGCCAGCAGTCGAATTTTAGGGAAGCGCTCCTATAATTCACCCCTCCACTTT	TRBV12-3/TRBV12-4	-	TRBJ1-6	few	18
CASSWGAESYEQYF	TGTGCCAGCAGTTGGGGGGCAGAAAGCTACGAGCAGTACTTC	TRBV27	-	TRBJ2-7	-	14